The next 9 T cell receptor beta chains were all read from a single sample in a study of cytomegalovirus exposure and HLA in healthy donors. Primers included in the PCR were 60 Vbeta and 13 Jbeta primers. Clones were read by immunoSEQ multiplex PCR, and TCRdb kept only the in-frame ones, dropping some. The table lists some 120,000 clones, about 78% of them singletons. Sequences were obtained from PBMCs. The receptors were sampled from a man aged 25 to 40 in good health and CMV-seronegative.

This sequence joins TRBV5-1 and TRBJ2-3; TRBD2 aligns across 13 bases. With V trimmed by 8 bases and J by 4 bases, 7 bases remained unmatched. Per the germline V gene, CDR1 is SGHRS and CDR2 is YFSETQ. This CDR3 is 15 amino acids long. This CDR3 reads CASSPGTSGADTQYF. The CDR3 DNA is TGCGCCAGTTCTCCCGGGACTAGCGGGGCAGATACGCAGTATTTT.

The chain joins TRBV11-3 to TRBJ2-4, with TRBD2 as a possible D gene (5 bases). V lost 1 base to trimming and J lost 7 bases, with 17 bases between them. From germline, CDR1 is SGHNT and CDR2 YENEEA. CDR3 length: 16 amino acids. CDR3 nucleotides: TGTGCCAGCAGCTTAGGGCAGGCGGGCGCTGGGAACATTCAGTACTTC. Its protein is CASSLGQAGAGNIQYF.

This chain links TRBV11-2 with TRBJ2-3, with 8 bases that match TRBD2. Germline V CDR1 and CDR2: SGHAT, FQNNGV. The CDR3 consists of 15 residues. V was pared by 6 bases and J by 1 base, with 6 bases of the junction left unmatched. The CDR3 protein is CASSSGTSGTDTQYF. The CDR3 DNA reads TGTGCCAGCAGTTCCGGGACTAGTGGCACAGATACGCAGTATTTT.

The gene calls are TRBV7-2 and TRBJ2-7, with 12 nucleotides matching TRBD1. CDR1 and CDR2 from the germline V gene are SGHTA and FQGNSA. This CDR3 spans 14 amino acids. With 5 bases clipped from V and 12 bases from J, the junction kept 11 bases outside the gene matches. CDR3 DNA: TGTGCCAGCAGCGTATCCGGGACAGGGGGCTTTACGTACTTC. Protein: CASSVSGTGGFTYF.

The genes are TRBV28 and TRBJ2-5, with 7 bases fitting TRBD2. From germline, CDR1 is MDHEN and CDR2 SYDVKM. V was clipped by 6 bases and J by 5 bases; unmatched bases: 12. The CDR3 extends over 15 amino acids. CDR3: CASSPGGEGRETQYF. CDR3 in DNA: TGTGCCAGCAGCCCTGGGGGGGAGGGGCGGGAGACCCAGTACTTC.

The chain links TRBV25-1 to TRBJ1-2, with 8 bases that match TRBD1. From germline, CDR1 is MGHDK and CDR2 SYGVNS. There are 16 residues in the CDR3. The V gene end was trimmed by 0 bases and the J gene end by 8 bases; junction bases not matched to a gene: 11. In DNA, the CDR3 is TGTGCCAGCAGTGAATATGAAAGAAGGGACAGGACCGGCTACACCTTC. Translating it yields CASSEYERRDRTGYTF.

In its sample, this clone was seen once. The genes are TRBV5-8 and TRBJ2-5; D not resolved. Germline V gene lookup returns CDR1 SGHTS and CDR2 YDEGEE. The V and J ends lost 0 bases and 1 base respectively, with 10 bases between them. This CDR3 spans 15 amino acids. CDR3 residues: CASSLVSGFQETQYF. CDR3 sequence (DNA): TGTGCCAGCAGCTTGGTTTCTGGCTTCCAAGAGACCCAGTACTTC.

This rearrangement joins TRBV5-1 to TRBJ2-1; possibly TRBD1 for D (6 bases). The CDR3 length is 14 residues. Trimming left V 4 bases short and J 2 bases short, with 10 bases between. Looked up from germline, CDR1 is SGHRS and CDR2 is YFSETQ. CDR3 DNA: TGCGCCAGCAGCCCAGGACAGACCTACAATGAGCAGTTCTTC. This translates into CASSPGQTYNEQFF.

The chain links TRBV9 to TRBJ2-6; 7 nucleotides line up with TRBD1. Trimming cost V 3 bases and J 4 bases; bases outside gene matches: 4. Germline-derived CDR1 and CDR2 are SGDLS and YYNGEE. CDR3 length: 15 amino acids. CDR3 residues: CASSGRGQGANVLTF. DNA of the CDR3: TGTGCCAGCAGCGGAAGGGGGCAGGGGGCCAACGTCCTGACTTTC.